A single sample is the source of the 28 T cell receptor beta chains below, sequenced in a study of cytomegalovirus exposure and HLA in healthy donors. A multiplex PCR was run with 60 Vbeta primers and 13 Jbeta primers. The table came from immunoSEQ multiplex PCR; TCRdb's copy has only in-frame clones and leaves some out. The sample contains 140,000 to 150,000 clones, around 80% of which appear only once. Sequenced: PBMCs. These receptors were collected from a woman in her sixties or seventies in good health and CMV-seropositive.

CDR3 loop: CAISVGTSVIGNEQFF. The DNA of the CDR3 is TGTGCCATCAGTGTGGGGACTAGCGTAATAGGGAATGAGCAGTTCTTC. The V and J genes are TRBV10-3 and TRBJ2-1; 10 bases map to TRBD2. Trimming at V came to 4 bases and at J to 7 bases, leaving 10 bases not matched to a gene. Germline V gives CDR1 ENHRY, CDR2 SYGVKD. CDR3 length equals 16 residues.

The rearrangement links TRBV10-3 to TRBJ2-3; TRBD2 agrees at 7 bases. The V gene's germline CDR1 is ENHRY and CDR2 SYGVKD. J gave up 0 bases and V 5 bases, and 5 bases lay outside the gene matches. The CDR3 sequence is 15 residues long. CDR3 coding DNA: TGTGCCATCAGTAGTACTAGCGAGAGCACAGATACGCAGTATTTT. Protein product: CAISSTSESTDTQYF.

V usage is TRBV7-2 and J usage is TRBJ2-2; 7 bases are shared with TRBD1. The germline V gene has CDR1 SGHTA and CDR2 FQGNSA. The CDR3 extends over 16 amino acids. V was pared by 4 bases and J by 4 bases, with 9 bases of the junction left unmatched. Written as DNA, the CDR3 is TGTGCCAGCAGCTCTCAAGGGGGCTCGGGCACCGGGGAGCTGTTTTTT. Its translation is CASSSQGGSGTGELFF.

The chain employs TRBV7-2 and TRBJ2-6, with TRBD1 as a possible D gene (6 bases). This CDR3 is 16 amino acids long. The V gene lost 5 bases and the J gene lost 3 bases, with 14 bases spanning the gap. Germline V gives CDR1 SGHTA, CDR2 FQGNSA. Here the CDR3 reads CASSTGTGNGANVLTF. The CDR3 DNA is TGTGCCAGCAGCACCGGTACAGGGAATGGGGCCAACGTCCTGACTTTC. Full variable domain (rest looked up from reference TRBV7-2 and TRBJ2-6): GAGVSQSPSNKVTEKGKDVELRCDPISGHTALYWYRQSLGQGLEFLIYFQGNSAPDKSGLPSDRFSAERTGGSVSTLTIQRTQQEDSAVYLCASSTGTGNGANVLTFGAGSRLTVL.

This CDR3 is CASSQASVNTGELFF. In DNA form, the CDR3 reads TGTGCCAGCAGCCAAGCTAGCGTGAACACCGGGGAGCTGTTTTTT. The rearrangement joins TRBV4-2 to TRBJ2-2, with D tentatively TRBD2 (6 bases). From germline, CDR1 is LGHNA and CDR2 YNFKEQ. The CDR3 runs to 15 residues. V lost 1 base to trimming and J lost 1 base, with 7 bases between them.

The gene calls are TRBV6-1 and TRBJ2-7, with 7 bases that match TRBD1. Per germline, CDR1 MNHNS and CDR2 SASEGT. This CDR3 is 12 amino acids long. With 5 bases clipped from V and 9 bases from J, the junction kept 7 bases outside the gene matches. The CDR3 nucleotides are TGTGCCAGCAGTCAGACAGGGACCGCGCAGTACTTC. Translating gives CASSQTGTAQYF.

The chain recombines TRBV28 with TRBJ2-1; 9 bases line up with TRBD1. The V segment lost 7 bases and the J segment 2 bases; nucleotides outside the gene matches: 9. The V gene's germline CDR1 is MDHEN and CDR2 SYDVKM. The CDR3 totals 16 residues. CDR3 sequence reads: CASTSLGDRAYNEQFF. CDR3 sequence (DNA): TGTGCCAGCACCAGCCTTGGGGACAGGGCCTACAATGAGCAGTTCTTC.

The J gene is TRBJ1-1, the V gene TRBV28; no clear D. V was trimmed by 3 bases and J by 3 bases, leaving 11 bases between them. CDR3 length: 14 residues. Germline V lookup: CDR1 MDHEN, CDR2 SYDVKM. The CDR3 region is CASSLGSTYTEAFF. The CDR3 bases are TGTGCCAGCAGTTTGGGCAGCACCTACACTGAAGCTTTCTTT.

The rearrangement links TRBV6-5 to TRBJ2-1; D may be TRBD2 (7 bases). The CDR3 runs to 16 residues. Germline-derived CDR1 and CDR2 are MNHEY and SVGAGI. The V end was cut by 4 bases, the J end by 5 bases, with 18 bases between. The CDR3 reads CASSSPRGEGHNEQFF. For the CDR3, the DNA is TGTGCCAGCAGTTCCCCGAGGGGGGAGGGCCACAATGAGCAGTTCTTC.

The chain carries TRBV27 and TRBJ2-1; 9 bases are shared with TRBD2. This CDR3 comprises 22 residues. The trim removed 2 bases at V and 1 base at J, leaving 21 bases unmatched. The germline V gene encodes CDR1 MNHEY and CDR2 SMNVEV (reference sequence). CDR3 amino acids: CASSLIGPPGGGRASSYNEQFF. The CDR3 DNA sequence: TGTGCCAGCAGTTTAATAGGACCGCCGGGAGGCGGGAGGGCAAGTTCCTACAATGAGCAGTTCTTC.

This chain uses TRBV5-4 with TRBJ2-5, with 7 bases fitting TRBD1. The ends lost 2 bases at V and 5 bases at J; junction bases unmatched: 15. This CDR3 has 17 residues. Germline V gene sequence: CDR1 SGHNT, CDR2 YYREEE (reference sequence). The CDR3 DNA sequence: TGTGCCAGCAGCTTTGGCCTCGTTAGACAGGGAGAGGAGACCCAGTACTTC. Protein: CASSFGLVRQGEETQYF.

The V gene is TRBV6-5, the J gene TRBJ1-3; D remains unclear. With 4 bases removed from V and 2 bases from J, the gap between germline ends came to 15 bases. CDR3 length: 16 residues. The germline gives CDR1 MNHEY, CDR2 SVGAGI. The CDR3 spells CASSLTSPRAGNTIYF. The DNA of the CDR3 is TGTGCCAGCAGTTTAACCTCCCCGCGGGCTGGAAACACCATATATTTT.

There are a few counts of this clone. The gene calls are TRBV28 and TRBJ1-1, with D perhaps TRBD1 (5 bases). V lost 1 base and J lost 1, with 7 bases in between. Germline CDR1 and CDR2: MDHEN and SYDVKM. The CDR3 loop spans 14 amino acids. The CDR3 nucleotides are TGTGCCAGCAGTTTATCGACAGAGAACACTGAAGCTTTCTTT. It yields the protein CASSLSTENTEAFF.

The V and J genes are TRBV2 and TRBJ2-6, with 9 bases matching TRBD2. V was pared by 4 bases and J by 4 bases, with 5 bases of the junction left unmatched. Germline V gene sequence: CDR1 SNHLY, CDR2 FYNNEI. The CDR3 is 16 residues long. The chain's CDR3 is CASSVLAGAGANVLTF. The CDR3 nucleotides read TGTGCCAGCAGTGTCTTAGCGGGAGCCGGGGCCAACGTCCTGACTTTC.

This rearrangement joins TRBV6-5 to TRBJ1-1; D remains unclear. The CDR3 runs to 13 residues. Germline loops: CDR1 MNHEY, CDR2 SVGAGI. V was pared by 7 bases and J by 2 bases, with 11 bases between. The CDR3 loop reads CASTSRLNTEAFF. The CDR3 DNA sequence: TGTGCCAGCACGTCGAGGCTCAACACTGAAGCTTTCTTT.

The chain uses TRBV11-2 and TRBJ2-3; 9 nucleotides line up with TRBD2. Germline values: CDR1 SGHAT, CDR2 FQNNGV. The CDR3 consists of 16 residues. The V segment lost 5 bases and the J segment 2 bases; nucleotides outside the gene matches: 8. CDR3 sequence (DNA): TGTGCCAGCAGCCAGAAACCTAGCGGGAACACAGATACGCAGTATTTT. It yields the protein CASSQKPSGNTDTQYF.

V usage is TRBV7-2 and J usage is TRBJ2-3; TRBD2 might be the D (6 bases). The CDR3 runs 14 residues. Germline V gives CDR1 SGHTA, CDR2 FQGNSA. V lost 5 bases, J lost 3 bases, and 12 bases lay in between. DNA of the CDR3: TGTGCCAGCAGCCGACTAGGGAGAACAGATACGCAGTATTTT. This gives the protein CASSRLGRTDTQYF.

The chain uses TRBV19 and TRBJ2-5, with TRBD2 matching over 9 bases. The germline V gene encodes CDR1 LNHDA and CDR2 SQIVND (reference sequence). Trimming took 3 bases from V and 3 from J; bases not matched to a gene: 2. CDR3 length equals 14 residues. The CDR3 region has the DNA TGTGCCAGTAGTATGTCTAGCGGGGAAGAGACCCAGTACTTC. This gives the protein CASSMSSGEETQYF.

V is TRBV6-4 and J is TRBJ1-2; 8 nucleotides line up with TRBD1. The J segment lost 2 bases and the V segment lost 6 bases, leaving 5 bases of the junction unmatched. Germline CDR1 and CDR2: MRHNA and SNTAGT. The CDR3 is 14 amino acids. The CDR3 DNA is TGTGCCAGCAGAAAAACAGGGGGGAACTATGGCTACACCTTC. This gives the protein CASRKTGGNYGYTF.

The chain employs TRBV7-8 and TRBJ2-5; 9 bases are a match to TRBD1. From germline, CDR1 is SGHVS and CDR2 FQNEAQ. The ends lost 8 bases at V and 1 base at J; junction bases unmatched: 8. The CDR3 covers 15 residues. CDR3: CASGSGQGSQETQYF. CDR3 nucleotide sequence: TGTGCCAGCGGGTCGGGACAGGGTAGCCAAGAGACCCAGTACTTC.

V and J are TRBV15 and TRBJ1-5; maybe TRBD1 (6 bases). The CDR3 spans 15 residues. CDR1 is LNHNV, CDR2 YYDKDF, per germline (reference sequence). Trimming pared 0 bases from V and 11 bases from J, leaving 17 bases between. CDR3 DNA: TGTGCCACCAGCAGAGAGAGGCAGGGGTTGGGAGCCCAGCATTTT. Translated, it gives CATSRERQGLGAQHF.

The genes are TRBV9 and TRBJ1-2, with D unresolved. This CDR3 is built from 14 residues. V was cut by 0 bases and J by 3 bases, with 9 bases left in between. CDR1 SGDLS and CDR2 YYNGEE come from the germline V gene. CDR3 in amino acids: CASSVGGADYGYTF. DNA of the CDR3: TGTGCCAGCAGCGTAGGTGGTGCGGACTATGGCTACACCTTC.

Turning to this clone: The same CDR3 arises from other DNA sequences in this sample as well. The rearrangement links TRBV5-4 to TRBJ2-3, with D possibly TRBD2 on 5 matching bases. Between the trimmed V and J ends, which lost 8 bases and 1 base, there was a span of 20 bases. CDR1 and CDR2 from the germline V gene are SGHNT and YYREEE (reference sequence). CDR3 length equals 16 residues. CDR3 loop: CASSADGKLGTDTQYF. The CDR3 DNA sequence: TGTGCCAGTAGCGCCGACGGTAAGCTAGGCACAGATACGCAGTATTTT.

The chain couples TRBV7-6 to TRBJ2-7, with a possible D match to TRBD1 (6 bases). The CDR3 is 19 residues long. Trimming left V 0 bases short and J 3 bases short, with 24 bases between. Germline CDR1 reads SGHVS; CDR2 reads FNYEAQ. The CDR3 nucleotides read TGTGCCAGCAGCTTAGCTGAGACCGGGACACGGTCGATTAGCTACGAGCAGTACTTC. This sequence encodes CASSLAETGTRSISYEQYF. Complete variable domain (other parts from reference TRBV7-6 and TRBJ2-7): GAGVSQSPRYKVTKRGQDVALRCDPISGHVSLYWYRQALGQGPEFLTYFNYEAQQDKSGLPNDRFSAERPEGSISTLTIQRTEQRDSAMYRCASSLAETGTRSISYEQYFGPGTRLTVT.

CDR3 amino acids: CASSILGTSGRDEQYV. The CDR3 nucleotides are TGTGCCAGCAGTATCCTAGGGACTAGCGGGAGGGACGAGCAGTACGTC. The chain recombines TRBV27 with TRBJ2-7; 16 nucleotides match TRBD2. V gave up 5 bases and J gave up 5 bases; unmatched junction bases: 6. Germline CDR1 is MNHEY and CDR2 is SMNVEV (reference sequence). The CDR3 has 16 residues.

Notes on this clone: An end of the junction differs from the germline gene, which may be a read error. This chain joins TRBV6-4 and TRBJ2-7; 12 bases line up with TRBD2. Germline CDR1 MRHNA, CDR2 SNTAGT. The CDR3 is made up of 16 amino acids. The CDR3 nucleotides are TGTGCCAGCAGTGACTTGCTAGCGGGAGGGCCGATTGTATCGAACTTC. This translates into CASSDLLAGGPIVSNF.

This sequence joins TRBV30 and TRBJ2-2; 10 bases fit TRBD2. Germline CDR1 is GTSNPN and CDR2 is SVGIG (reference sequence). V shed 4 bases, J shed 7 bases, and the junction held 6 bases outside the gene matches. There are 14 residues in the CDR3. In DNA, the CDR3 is TGTGCCTGGATGGGTTTAGCGGGAGGCGGGGAGCTGTTTTTT. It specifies CAWMGLAGGGELFF.

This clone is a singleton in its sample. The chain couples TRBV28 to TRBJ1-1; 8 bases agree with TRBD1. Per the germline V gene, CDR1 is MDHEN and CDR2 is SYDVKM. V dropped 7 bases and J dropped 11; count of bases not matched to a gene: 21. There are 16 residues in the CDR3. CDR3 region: CASIEPPGQAAGGAFF. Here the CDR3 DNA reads TGTGCCAGCATAGAACCTCCGGGACAGGCGGCCGGGGGGGCTTTCTTT.